This paragraph reports one T cell receptor (beta chain). The germline CDR1 and CDR2 sequences are LNHDA and SQIVND (reference sequence). Losses at the gene ends were 5 bases for V and 6 bases for J; bases not matched to a gene: 11. The CDR3 has 16 amino acids. The sample belongs to a study of blood T cell repertoires in COVID-19. Overall study context: The United States, Italy and Spain provided the acute and convalescent COVID-19 samples. The analysed material was cDNA or gDNA that came from T cells, B-cell-depleted T cells, or PBMCs.

How the authors handled the data: Researchers report that nucleated cell counts were estimated from reference gene primer amplification. Sequenced by immunoSEQ multiplex PCR; TCRdb stores in-frame clones only, minus some. The V and J calls and clone size were taken over from that table, and D and trimming were inferred from the DNA. The table includes about 98,000 clones, about 85% detected once. The chain has TRBV19 and TRBJ2-2; 8 bases agree with TRBD1. The sequence came from a man in his 70s with acute or convalescent COVID-19. Sequencing was performed on peripheral blood. CDR3 sequence reads: CASSPRRGTGPGELFF. The DNA of the CDR3 is TGTGCCAGTAGTCCCCGAAGGGGGACAGGACCCGGGGAGCTGTTTTTT. Together with reference TRBV19 and TRBJ2-2, the CDR3 gives the full variable domain: DGGITQSPKYLFRKEGQNVTLSCEQNLNHDAMYWYRQDPGQGLRLIYYSQIVNDFQKGDIAEGYSVSREKKESFPLTVTSAQKNPTAFYLCASSPRRGTGPGELFFGEGSRLTVL.